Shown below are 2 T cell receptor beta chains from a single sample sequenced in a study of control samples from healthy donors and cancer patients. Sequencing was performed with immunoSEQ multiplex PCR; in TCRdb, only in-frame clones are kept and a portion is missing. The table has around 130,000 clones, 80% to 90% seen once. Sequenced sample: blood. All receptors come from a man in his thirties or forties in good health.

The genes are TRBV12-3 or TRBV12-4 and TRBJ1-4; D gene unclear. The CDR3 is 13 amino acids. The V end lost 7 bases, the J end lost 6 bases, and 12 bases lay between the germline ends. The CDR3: CASMGSGYEKLFF. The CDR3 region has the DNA TGTGCCAGCATGGGGAGCGGGTATGAAAAACTGTTTTTT.

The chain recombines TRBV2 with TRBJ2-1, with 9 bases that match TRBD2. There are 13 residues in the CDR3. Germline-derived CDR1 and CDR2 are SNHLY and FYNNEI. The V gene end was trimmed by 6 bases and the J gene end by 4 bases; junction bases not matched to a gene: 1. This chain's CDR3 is CASSLAGYNEQFF. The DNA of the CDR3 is TGTGCCAGCAGCCTAGCGGGGTACAATGAGCAGTTCTTC.